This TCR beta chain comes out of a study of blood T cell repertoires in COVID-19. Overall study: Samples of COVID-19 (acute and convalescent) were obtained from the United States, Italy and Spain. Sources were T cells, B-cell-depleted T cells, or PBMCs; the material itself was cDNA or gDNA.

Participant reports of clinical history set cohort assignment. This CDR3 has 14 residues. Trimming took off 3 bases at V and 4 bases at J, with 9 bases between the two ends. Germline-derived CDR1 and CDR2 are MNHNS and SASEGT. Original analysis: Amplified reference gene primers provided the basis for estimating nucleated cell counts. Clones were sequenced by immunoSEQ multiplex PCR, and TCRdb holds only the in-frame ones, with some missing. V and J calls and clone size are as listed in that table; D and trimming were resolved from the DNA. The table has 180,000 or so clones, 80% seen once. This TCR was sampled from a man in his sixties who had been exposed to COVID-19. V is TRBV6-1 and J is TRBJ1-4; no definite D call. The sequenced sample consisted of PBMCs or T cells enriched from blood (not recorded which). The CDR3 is CASSDNSYNEKLFF. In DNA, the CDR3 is TGTGCCAGCAGTGATAACAGCTATAATGAAAAACTGTTTTTT.